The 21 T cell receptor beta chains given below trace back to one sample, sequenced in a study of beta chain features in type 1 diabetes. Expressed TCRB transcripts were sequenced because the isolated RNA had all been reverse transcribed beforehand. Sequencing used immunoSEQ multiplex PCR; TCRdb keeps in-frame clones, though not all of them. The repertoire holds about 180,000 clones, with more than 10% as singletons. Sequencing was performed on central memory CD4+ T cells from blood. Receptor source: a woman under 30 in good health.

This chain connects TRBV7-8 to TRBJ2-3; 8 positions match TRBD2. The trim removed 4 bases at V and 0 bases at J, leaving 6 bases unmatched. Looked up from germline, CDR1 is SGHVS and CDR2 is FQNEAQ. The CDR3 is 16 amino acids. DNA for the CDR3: TGTGCCAGCAGCTATCGCGGGAGGACTAGCACAGATACGCAGTATTTT. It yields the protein CASSYRGRTSTDTQYF.

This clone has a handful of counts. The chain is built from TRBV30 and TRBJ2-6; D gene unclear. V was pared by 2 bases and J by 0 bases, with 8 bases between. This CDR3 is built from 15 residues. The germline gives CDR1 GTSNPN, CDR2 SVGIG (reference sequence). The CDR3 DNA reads TGTGCCTGGAGTTGGGCCCTCTCTGGGGCCAACGTCCTGACTTTC. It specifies CAWSWALSGANVLTF.

The CDR3 here is CATGAVTGELFF. CDR3 in DNA: TGTGCCACTGGAGCCGTCACCGGGGAGCTGTTTTTT. The rearrangement links TRBV5-8 to TRBJ2-2; no clear D. The length of the CDR3 is 12 residues. The germline V and J ends were trimmed by 9 bases and 4 bases, with 10 bases remaining between them. Germline CDR1 is SGHTS and CDR2 is YDEGEE.

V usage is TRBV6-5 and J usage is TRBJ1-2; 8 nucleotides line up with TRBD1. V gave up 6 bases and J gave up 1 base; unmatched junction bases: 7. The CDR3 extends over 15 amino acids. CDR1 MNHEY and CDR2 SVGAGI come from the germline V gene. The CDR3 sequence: CASSRTGNFNYGYTF. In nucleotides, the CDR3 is TGTGCCAGCAGCAGGACAGGGAACTTTAACTATGGCTACACCTTC.

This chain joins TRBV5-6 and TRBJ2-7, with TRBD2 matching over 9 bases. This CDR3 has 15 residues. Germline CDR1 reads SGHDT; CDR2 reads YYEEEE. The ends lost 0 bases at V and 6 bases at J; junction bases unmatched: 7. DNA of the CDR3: TGTGCCAGCAGCTTGGAGCCTAGCGGGAAGGTCGAGCAGTACTTC. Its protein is CASSLEPSGKVEQYF.

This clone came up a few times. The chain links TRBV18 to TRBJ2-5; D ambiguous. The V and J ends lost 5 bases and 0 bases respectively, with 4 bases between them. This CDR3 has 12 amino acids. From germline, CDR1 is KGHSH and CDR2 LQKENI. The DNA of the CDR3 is TGTGCCAGCTCAGAGTACCAAGAGACCCAGTACTTC. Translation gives CASSEYQETQYF. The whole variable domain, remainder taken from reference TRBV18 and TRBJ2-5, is NAGVMQNPRHLVRRRGQEARLRCSPMKGHSHVYWYRQLPEEGLKFMVYLQKENIIDESGMPKERFSAEFPKEGPSILRIQQVVRGDSAAYFCASSEYQETQYFGPGTRLLVL.

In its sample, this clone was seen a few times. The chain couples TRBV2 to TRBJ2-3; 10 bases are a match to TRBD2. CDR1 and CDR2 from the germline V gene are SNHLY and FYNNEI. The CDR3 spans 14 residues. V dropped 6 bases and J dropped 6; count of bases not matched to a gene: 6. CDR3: CASRGLAGVDTQYF. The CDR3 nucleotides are TGTGCCAGCAGGGGCCTAGCGGGAGTGGATACGCAGTATTTT. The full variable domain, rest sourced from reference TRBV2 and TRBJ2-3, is EPEVTQTPSHQVTQMGQEVILRCVPISNHLYFYWYRQILGQKVEFLVSFYNNEISEKSEIFDDQFSVERPDGSNFTLKIRSTKLEDSAMYFCASRGLAGVDTQYFGPGTRLTVL.

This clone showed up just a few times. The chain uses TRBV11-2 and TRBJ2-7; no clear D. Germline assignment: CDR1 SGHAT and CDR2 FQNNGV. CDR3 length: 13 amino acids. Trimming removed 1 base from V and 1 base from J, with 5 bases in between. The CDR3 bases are TGTGCCAGCAGCTTAGCACTTTCCTACGAGCAGTACTTC. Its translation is CASSLALSYEQYF.

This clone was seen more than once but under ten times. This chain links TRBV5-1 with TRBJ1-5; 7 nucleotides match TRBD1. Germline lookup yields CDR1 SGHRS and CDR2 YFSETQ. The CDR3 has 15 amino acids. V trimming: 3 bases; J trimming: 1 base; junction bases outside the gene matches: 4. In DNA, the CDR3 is TGCGCCAGCAGCTCGACAGGGATGAGCAATCAGCCCCAGCATTTT. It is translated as CASSSTGMSNQPQHF.

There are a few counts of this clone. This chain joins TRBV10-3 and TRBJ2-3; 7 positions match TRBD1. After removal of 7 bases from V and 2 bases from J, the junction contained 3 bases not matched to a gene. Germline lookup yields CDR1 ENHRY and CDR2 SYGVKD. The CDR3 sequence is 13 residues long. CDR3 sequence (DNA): TGTGCCATCAAAGGGACAGTCACAGATACGCAGTATTTT. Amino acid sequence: CAIKGTVTDTQYF.

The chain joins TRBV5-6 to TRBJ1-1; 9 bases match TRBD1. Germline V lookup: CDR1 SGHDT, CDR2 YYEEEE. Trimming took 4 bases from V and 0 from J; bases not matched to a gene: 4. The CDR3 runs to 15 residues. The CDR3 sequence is CASSNRGPVNTEAFF. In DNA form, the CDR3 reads TGTGCCAGCAGCAACAGGGGGCCGGTGAACACTGAAGCTTTCTTT. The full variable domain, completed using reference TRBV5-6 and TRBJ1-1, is DAGVTQSPTHLIKTRGQQVTLRCSPKSGHDTVSWYQQALGQGPQFIFQYYEEEERQRGNFPDRFSGHQFPNYSSELNVNALLLGDSALYLCASSNRGPVNTEAFFGQGTRLTVV.

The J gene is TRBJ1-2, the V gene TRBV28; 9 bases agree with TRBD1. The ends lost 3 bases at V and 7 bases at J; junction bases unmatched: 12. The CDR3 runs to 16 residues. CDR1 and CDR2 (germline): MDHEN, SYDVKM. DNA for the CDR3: TGTGCCAGCAGTTTTTCACTAGGGGACAGGGATGGTGGCTACACCTTC. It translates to CASSFSLGDRDGGYTF.

CDR3 loop: CASSPQGVGTQYF. The CDR3 region has the DNA TGTGCCAGCAGCCCCCAGGGGGTGGGCACGCAGTATTTT. The genes are TRBV11-2 and TRBJ2-3, with 7 positions matching TRBD1. V lost 5 bases and J lost 9; bases outside the gene matches: 8. CDR3 size: 13 residues. Germline values: CDR1 SGHAT, CDR2 FQNNGV.

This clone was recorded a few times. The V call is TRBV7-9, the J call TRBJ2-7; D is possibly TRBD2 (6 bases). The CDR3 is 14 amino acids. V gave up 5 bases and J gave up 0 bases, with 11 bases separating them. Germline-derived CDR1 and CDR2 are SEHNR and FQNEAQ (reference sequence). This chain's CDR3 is CASSRLAASYEQYF. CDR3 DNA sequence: TGTGCCAGCAGCCGCTTAGCGGCCTCCTACGAGCAGTACTTC. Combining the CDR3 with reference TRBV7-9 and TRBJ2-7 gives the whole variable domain DTGVSQNPRHKITKRGQNVTFRCDPISEHNRLYWYRQTLGQGPEFLTYFQNEAQLEKSRLLSDRFSAERPKGSFSTLEIQRTEQGDSAMYLCASSRLAASYEQYFGPGTRLTVT.

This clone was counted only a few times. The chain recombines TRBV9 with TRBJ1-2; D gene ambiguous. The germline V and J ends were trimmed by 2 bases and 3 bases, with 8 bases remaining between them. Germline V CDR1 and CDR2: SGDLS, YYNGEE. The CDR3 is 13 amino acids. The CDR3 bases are TGTGCCAGCAGCGTGAGGTTAGACTATGGCTACACCTTC. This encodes CASSVRLDYGYTF.

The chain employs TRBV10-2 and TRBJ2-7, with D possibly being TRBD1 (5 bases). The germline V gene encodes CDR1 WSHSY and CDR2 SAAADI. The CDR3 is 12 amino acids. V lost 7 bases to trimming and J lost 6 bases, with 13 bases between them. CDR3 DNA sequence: TGCGCCAGCACCCCGCCCCAGGGCGAGCAGTACTTC. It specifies CASTPPQGEQYF.

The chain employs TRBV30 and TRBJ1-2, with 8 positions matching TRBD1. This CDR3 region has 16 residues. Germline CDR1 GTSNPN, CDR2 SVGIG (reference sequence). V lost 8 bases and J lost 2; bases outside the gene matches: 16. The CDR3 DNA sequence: TGTGCCGCGAGGAAGACAGGGGCGATCATAAACTATGGCTACACCTTC. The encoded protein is CAARKTGAIINYGYTF. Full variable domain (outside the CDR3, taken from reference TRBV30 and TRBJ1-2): SQTIHQWPATLVQPVGSPLSLECTVEGTSNPNLYWYRQAAGRGLQLLFYSVGIGQISSEVPQNLSASRPQDRQFILSSKKLLLSDSGFYLCAARKTGAIINYGYTFGSGTRLTVV.

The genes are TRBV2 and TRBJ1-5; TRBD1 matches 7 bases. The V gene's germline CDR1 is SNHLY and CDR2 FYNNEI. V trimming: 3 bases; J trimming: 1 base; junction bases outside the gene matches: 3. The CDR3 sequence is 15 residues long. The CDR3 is CASSEEGQSNQPQHF. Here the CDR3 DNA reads TGTGCCAGCAGTGAGGAGGGACAGAGCAATCAGCCCCAGCATTTT.

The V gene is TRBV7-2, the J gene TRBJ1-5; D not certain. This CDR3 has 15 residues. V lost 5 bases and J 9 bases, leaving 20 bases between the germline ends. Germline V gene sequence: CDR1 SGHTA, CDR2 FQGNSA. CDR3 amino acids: CASSEGARAVTPQHF. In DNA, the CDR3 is TGTGCCAGCAGCGAGGGTGCGAGGGCCGTGACGCCCCAGCATTTT.

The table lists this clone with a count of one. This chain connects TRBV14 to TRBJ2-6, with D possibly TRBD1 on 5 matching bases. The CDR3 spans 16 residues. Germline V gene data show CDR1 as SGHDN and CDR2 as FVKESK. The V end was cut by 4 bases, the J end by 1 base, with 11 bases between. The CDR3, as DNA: TGTGCCAGCAGCCCAGACAGATTTTCTGGGGCCAACGTCCTGACTTTC. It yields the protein CASSPDRFSGANVLTF. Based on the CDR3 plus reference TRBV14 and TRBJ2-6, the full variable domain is EAGVTQFPSHSVIEKGQTVTLRCDPISGHDNLYWYRRVMGKEIKFLLHFVKESKQDESGMPNNRFLAERTGGTYSTLKVQPAELEDSGVYFCASSPDRFSGANVLTFGAGSRLTVL.

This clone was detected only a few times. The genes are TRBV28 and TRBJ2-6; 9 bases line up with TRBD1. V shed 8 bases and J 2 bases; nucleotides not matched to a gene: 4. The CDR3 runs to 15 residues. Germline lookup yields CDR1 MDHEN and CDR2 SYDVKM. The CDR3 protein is CASRTGGTGANVLTF. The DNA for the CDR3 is TGTGCCAGCCGAACAGGGGGCACTGGGGCCAACGTCCTGACTTTC.